This record covers a single T cell receptor (beta chain). This clone was observed at least ten times. It lacks a known antigen. It has no much larger one-base neighbor in the sample; base qualities were not kept. The trial excluded patients who had a history of autoimmune disease or were on systemic immunosuppression. Peripheral blood for TCR sequencing was collected from all dose cohorts at baseline, on cycle 4 day 1, and on cycle 7 day 1. Samples were obtained from an open-label, multicenter, first-in-human phase I dose-escalation trial of ivuxolimab. Adults with locally advanced or metastatic melanoma, renal cell carcinoma, hepatocellular carcinoma or head and neck squamous cell carcinoma were enrolled in the trial. Before TCR sequencing, CD4+ T cells and CD8+ T cells were sorted from peripheral blood as separate populations. For sequencing of the TCRbeta CDR3 region, genomic DNA was extracted from the sorted cells. The immunoSEQ Assay was used for sequencing of TCRbeta CDR3 regions. What TCRdb holds here is the immuneACCESS table cut down to in-frame rearrangements. Part of the clones is not present; checked against another copy, under half of the missing clones reflect an unresolved V gene, and the others are unexplained. The sample table records about 98,000 clones; around nine tenths of these occur just once. Jointly, the top ten make up roughly 0.5% of the sample.

V sheds 6 bases and J sheds 1 base, leaving 3 bases between their ends. Counted from cysteine to phenylalanine, this CDR3 has 11 amino acids. The sequence is cut down to CDR3 DNA, 33 bases in frame from base 1. CDR1 and CDR2 are drawn from the germline V gene: MNHEY, SVGAGI. This specimen belongs to a study of OX40 agonist ivuxolimab in advanced cancers. About the full investigation: The costimulatory receptor OX40 (CD134) was targeted by ivuxolimab, a fully human IgG2 agonistic monoclonal antibody. Intravenous ivuxolimab was administered to patients every 2 weeks at six dose levels: 0.01, 0.1, 0.3, 1.5, 3 and 10 mg/kg. Of the roughly 51 patients in dose escalation, about 20 had hepatocellular carcinoma, some 15 had melanoma, 9 had renal cell carcinoma and 9 had head and neck cancer. A male proportion of 82.7% and a mean age of 60 years, ranging from 23 to 79, were recorded for the dose-escalation cohort. Prior anti-PD-1, anti-PD-L1 or anti-CTLA-4 therapy was permitted, and 40% of dose-escalation patients had received checkpoint inhibitors. Partial responses occurred in three dose-escalation patients: two with cutaneous melanoma and one with hepatocellular carcinoma. Peripheral TCRbeta sequencing aimed to test whether ivuxolimab altered TCR sequence diversity and caused clonal T-cell expansion. The paper reports the monotherapy dose-escalation portion (N ≈ 52 patients) of the phase I ivuxolimab trial.

Broad study findings and their caveats: Antigen specificity was not determined for the clonally expanded peripheral T cells. At doses from 0.1 to 3.0 mg/kg, clonal expansion was seen in both CD4+ and CD8+ blood T cells between baseline and week 6. Low levels of normalized T-cell clonal expansion were also seen in some patients who did not respond. On average, CD8+ T cells showed more expanded clones than CD4+ T cells after ivuxolimab. In partial responders in the 0.1-3.0 mg/kg groups, normalized peripheral clonal expansion was found to be among the lowest, especially among CD8+ T cells.

The chain joins TRBV6-5 to TRBJ1-1; no D gene can be assigned with confidence. Source: CD4+ or CD8+ T cells sorted from blood, taken in a trial of the OX40 agonist ivuxolimab. The TCR was taken from an adult with an advanced solid tumor such as melanoma, head and neck, liver or kidney cancer. The sequenced DNA is TGTGCCAGCAGCAAGAACACTGAAGCTTTCTTT. Protein translation: CASSKNTEAFF.